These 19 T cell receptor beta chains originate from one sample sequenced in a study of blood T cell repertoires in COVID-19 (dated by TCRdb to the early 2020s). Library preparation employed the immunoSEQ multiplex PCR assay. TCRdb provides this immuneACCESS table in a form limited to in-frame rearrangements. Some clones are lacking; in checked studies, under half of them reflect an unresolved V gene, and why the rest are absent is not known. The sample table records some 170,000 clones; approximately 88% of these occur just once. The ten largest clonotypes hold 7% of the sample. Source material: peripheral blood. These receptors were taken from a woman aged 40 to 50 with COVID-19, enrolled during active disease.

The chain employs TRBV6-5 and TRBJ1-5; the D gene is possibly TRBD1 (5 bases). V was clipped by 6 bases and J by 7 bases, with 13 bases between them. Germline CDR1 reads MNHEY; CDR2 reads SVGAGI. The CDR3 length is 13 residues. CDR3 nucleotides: TGTGCCAGCAGCCTCAGGGCACGACAGCCCCAGCATTTT. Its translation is CASSLRARQPQHF.

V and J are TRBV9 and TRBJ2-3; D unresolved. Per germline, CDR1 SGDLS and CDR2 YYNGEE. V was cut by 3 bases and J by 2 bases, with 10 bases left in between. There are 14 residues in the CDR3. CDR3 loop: CASSAKSVTDTQYF. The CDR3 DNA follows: TGTGCCAGCAGCGCAAAGTCGGTCACAGATACGCAGTATTTT.

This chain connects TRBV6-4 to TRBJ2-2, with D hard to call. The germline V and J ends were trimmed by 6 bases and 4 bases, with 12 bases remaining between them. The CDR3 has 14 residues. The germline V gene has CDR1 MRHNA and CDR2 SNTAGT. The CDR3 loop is CASRAGSSTGELFF. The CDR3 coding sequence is TGTGCCAGCAGGGCCGGGTCTTCCACCGGGGAGCTGTTTTTT.

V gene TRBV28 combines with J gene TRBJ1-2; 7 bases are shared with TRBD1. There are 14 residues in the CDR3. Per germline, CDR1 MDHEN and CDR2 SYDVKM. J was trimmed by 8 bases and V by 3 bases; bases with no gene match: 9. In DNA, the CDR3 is TGTGCCAGCAGTTTCTCCGACAGGGCGAAAGGCTACACCTTC. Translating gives CASSFSDRAKGYTF.

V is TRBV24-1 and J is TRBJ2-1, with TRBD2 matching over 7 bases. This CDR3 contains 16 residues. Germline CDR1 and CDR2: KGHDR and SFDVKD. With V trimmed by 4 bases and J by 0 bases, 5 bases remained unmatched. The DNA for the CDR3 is TGTGCCACCAGTGACGGCGGGAGCCGCTCCTACAATGAGCAGTTCTTC. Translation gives CATSDGGSRSYNEQFF.

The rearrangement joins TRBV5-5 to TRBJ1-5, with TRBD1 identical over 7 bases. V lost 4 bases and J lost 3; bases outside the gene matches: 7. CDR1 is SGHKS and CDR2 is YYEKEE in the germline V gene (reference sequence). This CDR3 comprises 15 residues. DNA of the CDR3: TGTGCCAGCAGCGCACAGGGGTCGGACAATCAGCCCCAGCATTTT. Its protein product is CASSAQGSDNQPQHF.

CDR3 DNA: TGTGCCAGCAGCCAAGAAATTACCAGGGACACTGAAGCTTTCTTT. It translates to CASSQEITRDTEAFF. The chain recombines TRBV14 with TRBJ1-1; perhaps TRBD1 as D (5 bases). V lost 0 bases, J lost 3 bases, and 11 bases lay in between. Germline V gene lookup returns CDR1 SGHDN and CDR2 FVKESK. The CDR3 covers 15 residues.

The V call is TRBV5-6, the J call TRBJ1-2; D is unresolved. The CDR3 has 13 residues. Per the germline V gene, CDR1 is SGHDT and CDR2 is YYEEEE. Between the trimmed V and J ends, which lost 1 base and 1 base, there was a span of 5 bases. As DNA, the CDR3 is TGTGCCAGCAGCTTGCGTCTTAACTATGGCTACACCTTC. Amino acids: CASSLRLNYGYTF.

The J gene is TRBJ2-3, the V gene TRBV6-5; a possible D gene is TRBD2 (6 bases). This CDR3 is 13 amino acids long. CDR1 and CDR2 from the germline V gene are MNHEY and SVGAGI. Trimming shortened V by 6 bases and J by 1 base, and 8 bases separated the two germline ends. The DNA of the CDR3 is TGTGCCAGCAGGCGGGACGGCACAGATACGCAGTATTTT. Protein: CASRRDGTDTQYF.

CDR3 residues: CASSYQSRLQPQHF. CDR3 bases: TGTGCCAGCAGTTACCAGTCCAGGCTTCAGCCCCAGCATTTT. V is TRBV6-5 and J is TRBJ1-5, with D unclear. Germline V lookup: CDR1 MNHEY, CDR2 SVGAGI. This CDR3 is 14 amino acids long. Deletions cut 2 bases from V and 6 bases from J, with 11 bases between.

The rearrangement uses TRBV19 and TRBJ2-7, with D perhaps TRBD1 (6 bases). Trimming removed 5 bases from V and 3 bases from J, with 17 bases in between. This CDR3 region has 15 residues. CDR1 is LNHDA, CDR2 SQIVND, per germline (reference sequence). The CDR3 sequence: CASSPYTGTFYEQYF. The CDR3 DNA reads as TGTGCCAGTAGTCCTTATACGGGGACATTCTACGAGCAGTACTTC.

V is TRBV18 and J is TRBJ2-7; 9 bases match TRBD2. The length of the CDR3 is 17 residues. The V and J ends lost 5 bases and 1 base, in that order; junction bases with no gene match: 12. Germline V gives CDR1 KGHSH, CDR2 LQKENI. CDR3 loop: CASSRGREGRRSYEQYF. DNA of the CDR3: TGTGCCAGCTCAAGGGGGCGGGAGGGCCGGAGGTCCTACGAGCAGTACTTC.

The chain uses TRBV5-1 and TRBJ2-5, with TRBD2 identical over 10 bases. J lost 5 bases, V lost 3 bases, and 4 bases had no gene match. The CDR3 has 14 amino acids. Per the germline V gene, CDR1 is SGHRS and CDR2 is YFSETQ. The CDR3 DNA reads TGCGCCAGCAGCTCTACAGCGGGAGGGGAGACCCAGTACTTC. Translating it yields CASSSTAGGETQYF.

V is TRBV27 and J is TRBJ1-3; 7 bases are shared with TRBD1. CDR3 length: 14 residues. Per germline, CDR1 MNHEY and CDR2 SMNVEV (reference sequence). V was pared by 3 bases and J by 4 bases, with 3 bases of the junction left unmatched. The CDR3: CASSFRGPGNTIYF. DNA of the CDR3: TGTGCCAGCAGTTTTAGGGGGCCCGGAAACACCATATATTTT.

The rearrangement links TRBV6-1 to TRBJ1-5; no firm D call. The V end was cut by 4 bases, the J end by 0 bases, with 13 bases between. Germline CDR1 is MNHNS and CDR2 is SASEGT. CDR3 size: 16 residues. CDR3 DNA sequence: TGTGCCAGCAGTGGGAGGGAGGATTATAGCAATCAGCCCCAGCATTTT. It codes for CASSGREDYSNQPQHF.

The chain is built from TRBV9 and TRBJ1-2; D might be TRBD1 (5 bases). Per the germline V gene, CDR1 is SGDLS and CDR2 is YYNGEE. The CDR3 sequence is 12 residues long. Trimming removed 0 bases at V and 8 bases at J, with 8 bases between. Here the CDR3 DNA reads TGTGCCAGCAGCGTAGCCCAGGGAGGCTACACCTTC. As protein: CASSVAQGGYTF.

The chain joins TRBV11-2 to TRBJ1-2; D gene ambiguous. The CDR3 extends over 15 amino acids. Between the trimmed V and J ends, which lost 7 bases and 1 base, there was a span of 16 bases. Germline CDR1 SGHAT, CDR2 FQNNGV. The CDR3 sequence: CASKPRVNDNYGYTF. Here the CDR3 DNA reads TGTGCCAGCAAACCACGGGTCAACGATAACTATGGCTACACCTTC.

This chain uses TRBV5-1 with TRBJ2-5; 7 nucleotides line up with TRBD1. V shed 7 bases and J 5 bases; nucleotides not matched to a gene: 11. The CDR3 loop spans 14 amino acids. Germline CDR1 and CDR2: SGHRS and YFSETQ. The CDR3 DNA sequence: TGCGCCAGCTCCGGGACAGAAAGAGGGGAGACCCAGTACTTC. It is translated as CASSGTERGETQYF.

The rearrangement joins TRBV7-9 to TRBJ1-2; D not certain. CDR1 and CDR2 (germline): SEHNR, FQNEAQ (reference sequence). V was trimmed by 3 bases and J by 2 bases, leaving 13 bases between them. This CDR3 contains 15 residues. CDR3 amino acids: CASSFSTQKNYGYTF. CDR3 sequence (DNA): TGTGCCAGCAGCTTTTCCACACAGAAGAACTATGGCTACACCTTC.